A single sample is the source of the 32 T cell receptor beta chains below, sequenced in a study of T cells in Graves' hyperthyroidism and ophthalmopathy. From RNA transcripts, TCR beta CDR3 regions were amplified. An initial round of RT-PCR targeting the TCR CDR3 relied on the HTBI primer set. In TCRdb, the multiplex PCR reads were re-called with MiXCR into one record per CDR3 protein. This table has over 550,000 distinct CDR3 sequences, 15% to 20% appearing once. Sequencing was done on a sample of blood. The origin of the receptors is a woman aged 18-29 years with Graves' hyperthyroidism.

At least ten counts were recorded for this clonotype. This chain links TRBV4-2 with TRBJ2-1; D unresolved. The CDR3 is 15 residues long. V lost 0 bases and J lost 0, with 6 bases in between. CDR1 LGHNA and CDR2 YNFKEQ come from the germline V gene. The CDR3 region has the DNA TGTGCCAGCAGCCAAGAGGTGAGCTCCTACAATGAGCAGTTCTTC. Translation: CASSQEVSSYNEQFF.

This clonotype was counted many times. The V and J genes are TRBV12-3 or TRBV12-4 and TRBJ2-1; 7 nucleotides match TRBD2. Germline trimming cut 6 bases from V and 1 base from J; bases unmatched to any gene: 9. The CDR3 loop spans 16 amino acids. The CDR3 is CASRVSGFASYNEQFF. The DNA of the CDR3 is TGTGCCAGCAGGGTTAGCGGGTTTGCATCCTACAATGAGCAGTTCTTC.

The chain combines TRBV5-1 with TRBJ2-5, with 8 bases fitting TRBD2. Germline trimming cut 3 bases from V and 4 bases from J; bases unmatched to any gene: 8. The CDR3 contains 15 residues. The germline V gene has CDR1 SGHRS and CDR2 YFSETQ. The CDR3 DNA reads as TGCGCCAGCAGCTCAGAAGCGGGAGTCAGAGAGACCCAGTACTTC. Amino acid sequence: CASSSEAGVRETQYF.

This clonotype has more than one count but fewer than ten. The chain combines TRBV29-1 with TRBJ1-4; D is undetermined. The CDR3 runs to 13 residues. The germline CDR1 and CDR2 sequences are SQVTM and ANQGSEA. Deletions cut 6 bases from V and 3 bases from J, with 11 bases between. This chain's CDR3 is CSVPGTANEKLFF. CDR3 DNA sequence: TGCAGCGTACCAGGTACAGCTAATGAAAAACTGTTTTTT.

This clonotype was observed a few times. The rearrangement links TRBV12-3 or TRBV12-4 to TRBJ2-3; maybe TRBD2 (6 bases). Trimming removed 3 bases from V and 5 bases from J, with 12 bases in between. The CDR3 totals 14 residues. The chain's CDR3 is CASSFSGEEDTQYF. The CDR3 region has the DNA TGTGCCAGCAGTTTTTCCGGGGAGGAAGATACGCAGTATTTT.

In regard to this clonotype: One end of the junction is discordant with germline, which a read error may explain. The rearrangement uses TRBV6-1 and TRBJ2-3, with a tentative D call TRBD2 (5 bases). CDR1 MNHNS and CDR2 SASEGT come from the germline V gene. The CDR3 totals 13 residues. CDR3 bases: TGTGCCAGCAGTCGGACTGTACTAGATACCCAGTATTTT. Encoded protein: CASSRTVLDTQYF.

V and J are TRBV7-3 and TRBJ2-2; 15 bases are a match to TRBD2. V lost 5 bases, J lost 0 bases, and 10 bases stayed unmatched. Germline V lookup: CDR1 SGHTA, CDR2 FQGTGA. This CDR3 contains 20 residues. CDR3 amino acids: CASSPRTSGGVWTNTGELFF. Here the CDR3 DNA reads TGTGCCAGCAGCCCGCGGACTAGCGGGGGGGTTTGGACGAACACCGGGGAGCTGTTTTTT. Complete variable domain (other parts from reference TRBV7-3 and TRBJ2-2): GAGVSQTPSNKVTEKGKYVELRCDPISGHTALYWYRQSLGQGPEFLIYFQGTGAADDSGLPNDRFFAVRPEGSVSTLKIQRTERGDSAVYLCASSPRTSGGVWTNTGELFFGEGSRLTVL.

This chain links TRBV6-2 or TRBV6-3 with TRBJ2-7; D gene uncertain. V was clipped by 5 bases and J by 7 bases, with 9 bases between them. Germline CDR1 reads MNHEY; CDR2 reads SVGEGT. The CDR3 length is 11 residues. CDR3 in DNA: TGTGCCAGCAGTGTCCGCCGTGAGCAGTACTTC. Its protein product is CASSVRREQYF.

In its sample, this clonotype was seen a few times. The J gene is TRBJ2-7, the V gene TRBV28; the D gene could be TRBD1 or TRBD2 (5 bases each). This CDR3 comprises 14 residues. CDR1 is MDHEN and CDR2 is SYDVKM in the germline V gene. V shed 6 bases and J shed 4 bases, with 16 bases lying between them. CDR3 DNA: TGTGCCAGCAGCCACGACCCGGGGCTTTACGAGCAGTACTTC. Translating it yields CASSHDPGLYEQYF.

This clonotype was seen a handful of times. CDR3 in amino acids: CASSESQNWYNEQFF. CDR3 in DNA: TGCGCCAGCAGTGAGTCCCAAAACTGGTACAATGAGCAGTTCTTC. The V call is TRBV10-1, the J call TRBJ2-1; D uncertain. Trimming pared 0 bases from V and 4 bases from J, leaving 10 bases between. The CDR3 is 15 amino acids. Per the germline V gene, CDR1 is WNHNN and CDR2 is SYGVQD (reference sequence).

The chain joins TRBV28 to TRBJ2-7; TRBD1 might be the D (6 bases). The CDR3 contains 13 residues. Trimming removed 4 bases from V and 2 bases from J, with 9 bases in between. Germline V gives CDR1 MDHEN, CDR2 SYDVKM. The CDR3 region has the DNA TGTGCCAGCAGTTGGACAGACACCTACGAGCAGTACTTC. As protein: CASSWTDTYEQYF.

Only a few counts were recorded for this clonotype. This sequence joins TRBV15 and TRBJ1-5; the D is unclear. The CDR3 covers 16 residues. V gave up 0 bases and J gave up 5 bases, with 14 bases separating them. CDR1 and CDR2 from the germline V gene are LNHNV and YYDKDF (reference sequence). The CDR3 DNA follows: TGTGCCACCAGCAGAGACCGTTGGGGTCCGGATCAGCCCCAGCATTTT. It encodes CATSRDRWGPDQPQHF.

Only a few counts were recorded for this clonotype. The V call is TRBV18, the J call TRBJ1-2; D remains ambiguous. CDR3 length: 15 residues. V gave up 1 base and J gave up 4 bases, with 13 bases separating them. CDR1 is KGHSH and CDR2 is LQKENI in the germline V gene. CDR3 DNA sequence: TGTGCCAGCTCACCACTCTCGCGGCAGATCTATGGCTACACCTTC. It codes for CASSPLSRQIYGYTF.

About this clonotype itself: Without the conserved terminal phenylalanine or tryptophan, this CDR3 likely stems from a read error. This rearrangement joins TRBV2 to TRBJ1-5; 10 nucleotides line up with TRBD1. Germline V CDR1 and CDR2: SNHLY, FYNNEI. The CDR3 sequence is 14 residues long. Losses at the gene ends were 6 bases for V and 4 bases for J; bases not matched to a gene: 3. Here the CDR3 DNA reads TGTGCCAGCAGGACAGGGGGCCGGAATCAGCCCCAGCATTGT. Translation gives CASRTGGRNQPQHC.

This clonotype appeared a few times. This rearrangement joins TRBV7-2 to TRBJ2-6; TRBD2 matches 9 bases. The CDR3 loop spans 18 amino acids. Trimming at V came to 5 bases and at J to 0 bases, leaving 8 bases not matched to a gene. Germline loops: CDR1 SGHTA, CDR2 FQGNSA. The CDR3 bases are TGTGCCAGCAGCCCGACTAGCGGCCTGAGCTCTGGGGCCAACGTCCTGACTTTC. Encoded protein: CASSPTSGLSSGANVLTF.

This chain uses TRBV4-3 with TRBJ2-1; TRBD1 matches 10 bases. The CDR3 consists of 17 residues. V was pared by 4 bases and J by 9 bases, with 15 bases of the junction left unmatched. Germline V gene lookup returns CDR1 LGHNA and CDR2 YSLEER. CDR3 loop: CASSLAGTGDRVVEQFF. The CDR3 DNA reads TGCGCCAGCAGCCTCGCCGGGACAGGGGATAGGGTCGTTGAGCAGTTCTTC.

This clonotype showed up many times. The chain has TRBV3-1 and TRBJ2-3, with 13 nucleotides matching TRBD2. There are 19 residues in the CDR3. From germline, CDR1 is LGHDT and CDR2 YNNKEL (reference sequence). The V segment lost 3 bases and the J segment 0 bases; nucleotides outside the gene matches: 9. CDR3 sequence: CASSHSGTSGTTSTDTQYF. Written as DNA, the CDR3 is TGTGCCAGCAGCCACTCCGGGACTAGCGGGACAACTAGCACAGATACGCAGTATTTT.

This clonotype was seen a handful of times. The chain uses TRBV24-1 and TRBJ2-5; 11 bases match TRBD2. Looked up from germline, CDR1 is KGHDR and CDR2 is SFDVKD. V was clipped by 3 bases and J by 1 base; unmatched bases: 6. The CDR3 has 17 amino acids. The CDR3 is CATSDPSGTSGQETQYF. The DNA for the CDR3 is TGTGCCACCAGTGATCCATCCGGGACTAGCGGCCAAGAGACCCAGTACTTC.

CDR3 sequence (DNA): TGCAGTGTTTCGGGTCGAATGACAGATACGCAGTATTTT. It yields the protein CSVSGRMTDTQYF. This sequence joins TRBV20-1 and TRBJ2-3; D is unclear. With 7 bases removed from V and 3 bases from J, the gap between germline ends came to 14 bases. This CDR3 has 13 residues. The V gene's germline CDR1 is DFQATT and CDR2 SNEGSKA (reference sequence).

This clonotype was found many times. The chain combines TRBV6-1 with TRBJ2-1, with unresolved D. The germline V gene encodes CDR1 MNHNS and CDR2 SASEGT. The length of the CDR3 is 14 residues. Trimming took 7 bases from V and 0 from J, leaving 10 bases between them. The CDR3 DNA is TGTGCCAGCACCTCCGAGGCCTCCTACAATGAGCAGTTCTTC. Protein product: CASTSEASYNEQFF.

This rearrangement joins TRBV27 to TRBJ2-5; D is undetermined. CDR3 length: 12 amino acids. The germline V and J ends were trimmed by 5 bases and 0 bases, with 4 bases remaining between them. The germline gives CDR1 MNHEY, CDR2 SMNVEV (reference sequence). The chain's CDR3 is CASSRNQETQYF. The CDR3, as DNA: TGTGCCAGCAGTCGTAACCAAGAGACCCAGTACTTC.

This clonotype was seen a few times. The rearrangement uses TRBV6-5 and TRBJ1-5; D ambiguous. The CDR3 is 17 amino acids. The V end was cut by 0 bases, the J end by 3 bases, with 15 bases between. The germline V gene encodes CDR1 MNHEY and CDR2 SVGAGI. The CDR3 loop reads CASSYSAAIKTNQPQHF. CDR3 nucleotides: TGTGCCAGCAGTTACTCGGCAGCGATAAAAACCAATCAGCCCCAGCATTTT.

This clonotype has more than one count but fewer than ten. The chain employs TRBV28 and TRBJ2-2, with 7 bases matching TRBD2. The CDR3 is 20 residues long. V lost 5 bases, J lost 0 bases, and 18 bases stayed unmatched. CDR1 MDHEN and CDR2 SYDVKM come from the germline V gene. In DNA, the CDR3 is TGTGCCAGCAGTCGGGAAATTTTGGGACTACGCGCGCCGAACACCGGGGAGCTGTTTTTT. Protein: CASSREILGLRAPNTGELFF.

This chain uses TRBV9 with TRBJ2-5; D gene uncertain. This CDR3 contains 15 residues. The V end was cut by 0 bases, the J end by 1 base, with 10 bases between. Germline assignment: CDR1 SGDLS and CDR2 YYNGEE. The CDR3 nucleotides are TGTGCCAGCAGCGTAGGGGCCCGGTCCCAAGAGACCCAGTACTTC. Protein: CASSVGARSQETQYF. Full variable domain (rest looked up from reference TRBV9 and TRBJ2-5): DSGVTQTPKHLITATGQRVTLRCSPRSGDLSVYWYQQSLDQGLQFLIQYYNGEERAKGNILERFSAQQFPDLHSELNLSSLELGDSALYFCASSVGARSQETQYFGPGTRLLVL.

At least ten counts were recorded for this clonotype. This rearrangement joins TRBV11-3 to TRBJ2-7, with no clear D. This CDR3 is 15 amino acids long. The germline V gene has CDR1 SGHNT and CDR2 YENEEA. Trimming took off 5 bases at V and 2 bases at J, with 16 bases between the two ends. CDR3 nucleotides: TGTGCCAGCAGCGGATATGGGATTCCCCCCTACGAGCAGTACTTC. It specifies CASSGYGIPPYEQYF.

V usage is TRBV6-1 and J usage is TRBJ2-6; 8 bases are shared with TRBD1. The CDR3 is made up of 15 amino acids. Trimming at V came to 3 bases and at J to 8 bases, leaving 6 bases not matched to a gene. The V gene's germline CDR1 is MNHNS and CDR2 SASEGT. The CDR3 bases are TGTGCCAGCAGTGATGCCAGGGGGCAGACCAACGTCCTGACTTTC. Encoded protein: CASSDARGQTNVLTF.

The chain links TRBV6-4 to TRBJ1-5; 9 nucleotides line up with TRBD1. CDR3 length: 13 residues. Germline loops: CDR1 MRHNA, CDR2 SNTAGT. V dropped 8 bases and J dropped 7; count of bases not matched to a gene: 6. CDR3 sequence: CASQDRGRQPQHF. The CDR3, as DNA: TGTGCCAGCCAGGACAGGGGAAGGCAGCCCCAGCATTTT.

With regard to this clonotype: A much larger clone sits a single nucleotide away, making a read error possible. The chain couples TRBV2 to TRBJ2-2, with a weak D call TRBD2 (7 bases). Germline V lookup: CDR1 SNHLY, CDR2 FYNNEI. The CDR3 runs to 16 residues. The CDR3 region has the DNA TGTGCCAGCATTAGGTCTTCAGGGGAGGGGACCGGGGGGCTGTTTTTT. Encoded protein: CASIRSSGEGTGGLFF.

This clonotype was picked up many times. The J gene is TRBJ2-1, the V gene TRBV7-8; D might be TRBD2 (6 bases). The CDR3 sequence is 15 residues long. V was cut by 7 bases and J by 8 bases, with 21 bases left in between. Germline lookup yields CDR1 SGHVS and CDR2 FQNEAQ. CDR3: CASISREIGIHEQFF. CDR3 DNA sequence: TGTGCCAGCATATCCCGGGAGATTGGTATCCATGAGCAGTTCTTC.

This clonotype has a count of ten or more. The CDR3: CASSSPMGVWETQYF. The CDR3 region has the DNA TGTGCCAGCAGCTCCCCCATGGGTGTATGGGAGACCCAGTACTTC. This chain links TRBV7-9 with TRBJ2-5; D gene unclear. Germline V lookup: CDR1 SEHNR, CDR2 FQNEAQ (reference sequence). The CDR3 loop spans 15 amino acids. V lost 4 bases, J lost 5 bases, and 17 bases lay in between.

This clonotype was detected only a few times. This chain links TRBV4-1 with TRBJ1-1, with a weak D call TRBD1 (6 bases). Germline V gene data show CDR1 as MGHRA and CDR2 as YSYEKL. This CDR3 has 14 residues. Between the trimmed V and J ends, which lost 4 bases and 6 bases, there was a span of 15 bases. CDR3 sequence: CASSPNRAGAEAFF. The CDR3 DNA sequence: TGCGCCAGCAGCCCGAACAGGGCCGGGGCTGAAGCTTTCTTT.

This chain connects TRBV19 to TRBJ1-6; 7 bases are shared with TRBD1. After removal of 5 bases from V and 7 bases from J, the junction contained 14 bases not matched to a gene. The germline V gene encodes CDR1 LNHDA and CDR2 SQIVND (reference sequence). The CDR3 runs 17 residues. The CDR3 spells CASSRGTGVGVNSPLHF. The CDR3 DNA sequence: TGTGCCAGTAGTCGTGGAACAGGGGTAGGAGTAAATTCACCCCTCCACTTT.